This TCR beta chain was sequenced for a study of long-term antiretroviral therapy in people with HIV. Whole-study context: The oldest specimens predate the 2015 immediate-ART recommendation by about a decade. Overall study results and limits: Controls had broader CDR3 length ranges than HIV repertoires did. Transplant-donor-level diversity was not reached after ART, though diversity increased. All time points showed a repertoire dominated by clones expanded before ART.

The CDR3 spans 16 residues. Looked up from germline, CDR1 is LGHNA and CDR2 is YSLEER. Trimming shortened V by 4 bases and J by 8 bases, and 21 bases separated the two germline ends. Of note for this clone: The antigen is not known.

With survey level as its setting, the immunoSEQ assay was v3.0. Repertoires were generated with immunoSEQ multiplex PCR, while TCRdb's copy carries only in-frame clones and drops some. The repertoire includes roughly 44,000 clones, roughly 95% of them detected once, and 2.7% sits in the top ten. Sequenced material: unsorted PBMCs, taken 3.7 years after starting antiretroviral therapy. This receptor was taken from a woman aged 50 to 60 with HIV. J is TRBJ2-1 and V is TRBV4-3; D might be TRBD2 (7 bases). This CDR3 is CASSPGTGGLHHEQFF. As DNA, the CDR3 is TGCGCCAGCAGCCCTGGGACGGGGGGCCTACATCATGAGCAGTTCTTC.